This is a list of T cell receptor beta chains from one sample in a study of CD8+ T cells in alopecia areata. Profiled with immunoSEQ multiplex PCR; TCRdb holds only in-frame clones, not every one. The sample has approximately 150,000 clones, approximately 49% seen once. Sequenced here: CD4+ T cells sorted from blood, sampled at week 0. These receptors all stem from a human donor with alopecia areata. Each CDR3 is given with its conserved first and last residue. The size of a clone is reported for some rows only, either as once, few or many, or as a class for expanded clones.

size: few
V: TRBV6-5
CDR3: CASSFGTGNYGYTF

size: .
V: TRBV6-5
CDR3: CASRSDGVTNVLTF

size: .
V: TRBV30
CDR3: CAWSPGIYGYTF

size: few
V: TRBV6-5
CDR3: CASSYWAGVSNTEAFF

size: .
V: TRBV6-5
CDR3: CASSWGGGTEAFF

size: .
V: TRBV15
CDR3: CATRGPYKRQPQHF

size: .
V: TRBV5-4
CDR3: CASSQERISTDTQYF

size: once
V: TRBV5-4
CDR3: CATRTGTMGYGYTF

size: .
V: TRBV4-3
CDR3: CASSRDIGHNEQFF

size: .
V: TRBV29-1
CDR3: CSVEPGRGGYEQFF

size: once
V: TRBV9
CDR3: CASSVSGSLVTGELFF

size: .
V: TRBV29-1
CDR3: CSVGTGLFSYNEQFF